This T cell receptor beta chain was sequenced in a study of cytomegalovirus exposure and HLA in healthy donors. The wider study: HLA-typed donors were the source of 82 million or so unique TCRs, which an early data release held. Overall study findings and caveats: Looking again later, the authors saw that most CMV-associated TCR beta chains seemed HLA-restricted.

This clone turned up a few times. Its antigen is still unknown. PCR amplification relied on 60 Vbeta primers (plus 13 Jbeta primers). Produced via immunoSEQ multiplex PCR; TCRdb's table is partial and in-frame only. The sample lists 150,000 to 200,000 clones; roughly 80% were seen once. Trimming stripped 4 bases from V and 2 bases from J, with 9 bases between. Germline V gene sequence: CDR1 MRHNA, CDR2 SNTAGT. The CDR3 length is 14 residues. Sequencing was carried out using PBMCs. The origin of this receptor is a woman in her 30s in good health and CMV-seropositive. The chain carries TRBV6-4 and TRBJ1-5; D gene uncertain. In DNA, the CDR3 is TGTGCCAGCAGTGCCACCCCGGGCAATCAGCCCCAGCATTTT. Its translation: CASSATPGNQPQHF.